These 3 T cell receptor beta chains share one sample of origin, sequenced in a study of CD8 T cells in ankylosing spondylitis. A single record per CDR3 protein comes from TCRdb applying MiXCR to the 5' RACE reads. The table lists roughly 440,000 distinct CDR3 sequences, approximately 17% of them singletons, with 0.95% to 1.1% in the top ten. Study results and limitations: There was a TCR beta motif, made of several highly homologous variants, that appeared characteristic of ankylosing spondylitis blood.

What these receptors recognize is not known. Sequencing input: blood, either unsorted or a sorted T cell fraction (not recorded which). All receptors come from a male donor with ankylosing spondylitis.

J is TRBJ1-6 and V is TRBV20-1; D might be TRBD1 (5 bases). CDR1 is DFQATT and CDR2 is SNEGSKA in the germline V gene (reference sequence). This CDR3 comprises 16 residues. Trimming took off 0 bases at V and 1 base at J, with 10 bases between the two ends. Here the CDR3 reads CSAREGGRSYNSPLHF. The CDR3 DNA sequence: TGCAGTGCTAGAGAGGGGGGGAGGTCCTATAATTCACCCCTCCACTTT.

V and J are TRBV28 and TRBJ1-4; 8 positions agree with TRBD1. The CDR3 loop spans 15 amino acids. V dropped 6 bases and J dropped 5; count of bases not matched to a gene: 8. Germline assignment: CDR1 MDHEN and CDR2 SYDVKM. The DNA for the CDR3 is TGTGCCAGCAGACGGCAGGGGGCGAGGAATGAAAAACTGTTTTTT. It codes for CASRRQGARNEKLFF.

This clonotype was found a few times. The chain uses TRBV4-3 and TRBJ2-1; no clear D. CDR3 size: 14 residues. Germline V CDR1 and CDR2: LGHNA, YSLEER. Trimming shortened V by 4 bases and J by 4 bases, and 11 bases separated the two germline ends. CDR3 sequence reads: CASSRRLGYNEQFF. The CDR3 DNA is TGCGCCAGCAGCCGGCGGTTAGGGTACAATGAGCAGTTCTTC.